This record concerns one TCR beta chain sequence. In germline, CDR1 is LNHDA, CDR2 SQIVND (reference sequence). The CDR3 extends over 16 amino acids. The V and J ends lost 6 bases and 0 bases respectively, with 12 bases between them. This entry is derived from a study of control samples from healthy donors and cancer patients. Profiling relied on immunoSEQ multiplex PCR, and the TCRdb table lists in-frame clones only, not all of them. The sample lists 170,000 or so clones, 90% to 95% occurring once. This rearrangement joins TRBV19 to TRBJ2-6; tentatively, D is TRBD2 (5 bases). Input material: blood. The clonotype was recovered from a man aged 30 to 45 in good health. The CDR3 DNA follows: TGTGCCAGTAGCCCGGGGTCTAGCTCTGGGGCCAACGTCCTGACTTTC. Translating gives CASSPGSSSGANVLTF.